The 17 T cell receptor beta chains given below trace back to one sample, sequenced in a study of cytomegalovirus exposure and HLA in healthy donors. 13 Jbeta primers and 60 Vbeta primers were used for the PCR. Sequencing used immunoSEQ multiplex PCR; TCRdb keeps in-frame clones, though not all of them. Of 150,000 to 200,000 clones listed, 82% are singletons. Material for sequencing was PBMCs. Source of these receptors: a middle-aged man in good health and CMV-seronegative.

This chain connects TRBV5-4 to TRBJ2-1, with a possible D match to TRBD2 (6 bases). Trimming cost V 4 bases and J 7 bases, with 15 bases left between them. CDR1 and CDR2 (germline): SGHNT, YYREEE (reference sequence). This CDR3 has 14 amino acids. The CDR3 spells CASSVERARNEQFF. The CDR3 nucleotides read TGTGCCAGCAGCGTGGAGCGGGCTAGGAATGAGCAGTTCTTC.

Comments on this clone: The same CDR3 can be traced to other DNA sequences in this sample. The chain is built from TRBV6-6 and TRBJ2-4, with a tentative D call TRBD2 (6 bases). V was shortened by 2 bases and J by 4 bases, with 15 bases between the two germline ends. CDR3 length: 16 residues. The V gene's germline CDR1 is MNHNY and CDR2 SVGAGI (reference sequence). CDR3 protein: CASSYPPGGTKNIQYF. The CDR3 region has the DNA TGTGCCAGCAGTTACCCCCCCGGGGGAACTAAAAACATTCAGTACTTC.

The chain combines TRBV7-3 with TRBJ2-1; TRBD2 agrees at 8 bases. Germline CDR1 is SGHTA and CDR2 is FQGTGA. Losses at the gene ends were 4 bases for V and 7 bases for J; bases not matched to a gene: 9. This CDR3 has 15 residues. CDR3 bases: TGTGCCAGCAGCTCCACCGGGACTAGATTAAATGAGCAGTTCTTC. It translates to CASSSTGTRLNEQFF.

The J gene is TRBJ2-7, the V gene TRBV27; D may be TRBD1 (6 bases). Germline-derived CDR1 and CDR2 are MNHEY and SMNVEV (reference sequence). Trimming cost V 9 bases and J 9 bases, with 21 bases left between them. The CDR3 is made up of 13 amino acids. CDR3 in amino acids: CASSDTDRSAQYF. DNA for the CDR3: TGTGCCAGTAGTGATACCGACAGGTCCGCGCAGTACTTC.

The CDR3 protein is CASSRHRGLTDTQYF. The CDR3, as DNA: TGTGCCAGCAGCCGACACAGGGGACTCACAGATACGCAGTATTTT. The V gene is TRBV7-2, the J gene TRBJ2-3; D perhaps matches TRBD1 (7 bases). The V end lost 5 bases, the J end lost 2 bases, and 14 bases lay between the germline ends. Germline lookup yields CDR1 SGHTA and CDR2 FQGNSA. The CDR3 has 15 amino acids.

This CDR3 is CASSYSVSGLYEQYF. Here the CDR3 DNA reads TGTGCCAGCAGTTACTCGGTTAGCGGGCTCTACGAGCAGTACTTC. The J gene is TRBJ2-7, the V gene TRBV6-5, with 7 bases that match TRBD2. The CDR3 loop spans 15 amino acids. V was clipped by 0 bases and J by 3 bases; unmatched bases: 5. The V gene's germline CDR1 is MNHEY and CDR2 SVGAGI.

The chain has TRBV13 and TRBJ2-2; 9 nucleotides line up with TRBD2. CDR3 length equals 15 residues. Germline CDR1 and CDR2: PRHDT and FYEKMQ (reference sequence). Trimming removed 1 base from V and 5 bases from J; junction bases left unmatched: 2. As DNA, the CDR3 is TGTGCCAGCAGCTTAGAAACTAGCGGGACCGGGGAGCTGTTTTTT. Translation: CASSLETSGTGELFF.

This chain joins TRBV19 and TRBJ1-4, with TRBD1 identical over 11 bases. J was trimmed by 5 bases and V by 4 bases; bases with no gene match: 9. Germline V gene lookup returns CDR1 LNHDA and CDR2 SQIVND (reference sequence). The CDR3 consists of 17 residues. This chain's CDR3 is CASSSRDRGALNEKLFF. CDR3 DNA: TGTGCCAGTAGTAGCCGGGACAGGGGGGCCCTAAATGAAAAACTGTTTTTT.

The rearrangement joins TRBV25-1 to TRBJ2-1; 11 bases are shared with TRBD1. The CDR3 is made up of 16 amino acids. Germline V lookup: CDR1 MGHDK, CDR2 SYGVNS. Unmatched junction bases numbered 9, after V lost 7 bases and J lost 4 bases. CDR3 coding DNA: TGTGCCAGCACACGATCGGGGACAGGGGGATACAATGAGCAGTTCTTC. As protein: CASTRSGTGGYNEQFF.

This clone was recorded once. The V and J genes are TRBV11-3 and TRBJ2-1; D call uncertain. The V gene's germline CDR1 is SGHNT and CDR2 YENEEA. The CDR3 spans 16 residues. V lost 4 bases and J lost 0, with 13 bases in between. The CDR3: CASSWVLQASYNEQFF. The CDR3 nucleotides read TGTGCCAGCAGCTGGGTACTCCAGGCCTCCTACAATGAGCAGTTCTTC. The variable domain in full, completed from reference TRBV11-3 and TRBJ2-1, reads EAGVVQSPRYKIIEKKQPVAFWCNPISGHNTLYWYLQNLGQGPELLIRYENEEAVDDSQLPKDRFSAERLKGVDSTLKIQPAELGDSAVYLCASSWVLQASYNEQFFGPGTRLTVL.

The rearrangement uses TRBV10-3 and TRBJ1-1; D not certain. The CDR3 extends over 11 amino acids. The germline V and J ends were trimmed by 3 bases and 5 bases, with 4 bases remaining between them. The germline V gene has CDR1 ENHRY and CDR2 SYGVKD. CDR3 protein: CAISEQTEAFF. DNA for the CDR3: TGTGCCATCAGTGAACAGACTGAAGCTTTCTTT.

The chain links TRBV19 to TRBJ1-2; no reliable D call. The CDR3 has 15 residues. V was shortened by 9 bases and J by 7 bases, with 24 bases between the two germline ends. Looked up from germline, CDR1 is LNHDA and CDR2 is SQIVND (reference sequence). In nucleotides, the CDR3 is TGTGCCAGCGACGGGTCCATGGGTTTTAGAGGTGGCTACACCTTC. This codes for CASDGSMGFRGGYTF.

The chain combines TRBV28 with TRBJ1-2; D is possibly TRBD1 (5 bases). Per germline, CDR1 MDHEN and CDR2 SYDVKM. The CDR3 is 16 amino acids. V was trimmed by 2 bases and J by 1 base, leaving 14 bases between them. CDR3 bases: TGTGCCAGCAGTTTAGACAGCCCGAGATATAACTATGGCTACACCTTC. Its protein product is CASSLDSPRYNYGYTF.

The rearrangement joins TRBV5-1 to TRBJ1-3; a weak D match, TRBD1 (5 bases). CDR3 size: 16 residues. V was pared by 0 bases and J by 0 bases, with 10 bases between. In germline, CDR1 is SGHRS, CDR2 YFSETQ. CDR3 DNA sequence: TGCGCCAGCAGCTTGGCCCCGGGGGTCTCTGGAAACACCATATATTTT. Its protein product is CASSLAPGVSGNTIYF. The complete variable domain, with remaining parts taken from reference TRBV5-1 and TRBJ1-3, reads KAGVTQTPRYLIKTRGQQVTLSCSPISGHRSVSWYQQTPGQGLQFLFEYFSETQRNKGNFPGRFSGRQFSNSRSEMNVSTLELGDSALYLCASSLAPGVSGNTIYFGEGSWLTVV.

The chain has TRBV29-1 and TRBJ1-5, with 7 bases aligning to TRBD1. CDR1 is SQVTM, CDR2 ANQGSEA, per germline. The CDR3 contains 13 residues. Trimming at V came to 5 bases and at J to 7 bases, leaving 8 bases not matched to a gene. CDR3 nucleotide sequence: TGCAGCGTTTTACAGGGGCTTGGGCAGCCCCAGCATTTT. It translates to CSVLQGLGQPQHF.

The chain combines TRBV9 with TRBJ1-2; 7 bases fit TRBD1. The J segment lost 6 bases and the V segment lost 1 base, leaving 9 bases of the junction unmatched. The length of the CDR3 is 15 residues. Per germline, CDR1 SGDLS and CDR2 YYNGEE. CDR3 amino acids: CASSVSYRGRDGYTF. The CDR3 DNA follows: TGTGCCAGCAGCGTAAGTTACAGGGGCAGGGATGGCTACACCTTC.

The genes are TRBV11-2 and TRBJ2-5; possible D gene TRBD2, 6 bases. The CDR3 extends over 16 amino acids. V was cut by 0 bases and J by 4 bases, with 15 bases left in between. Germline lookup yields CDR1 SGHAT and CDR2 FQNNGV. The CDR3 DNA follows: TGTGCCAGCAGCTTAGATTATTCCGGGGGTCGAGAGACCCAGTACTTC. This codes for CASSLDYSGGRETQYF.